This T cell receptor beta chain is from a study of cytotoxic CD8 clonotypes in ibrutinib-treated CLL. Only in-frame clones appear in the TCRdb table, and some are missing; sequencing was by immunoSEQ multiplex PCR. The sample lists 150,000 to 250,000 clones; approximately 72% were seen once. The V gene's germline CDR1 is WNHNN and CDR2 SYGVQD (reference sequence). V shed 0 bases and J shed 7 bases, with 13 bases lying between them. CDR3 size: 15 residues. V usage is TRBV10-1 and J usage is TRBJ2-1; TRBD2 might be the D (5 bases). The receptor comes from a human donor with chronic lymphocytic leukemia. This material consisted of PBMCs, taken after 24 months of ibrutinib treatment. CDR3 residues: CASSESAGYGNEQFF. DNA for the CDR3: TGCGCCAGCAGTGAGTCGGCGGGCTACGGGAATGAGCAGTTCTTC.